The subject of this entry is one T cell receptor (beta chain). The sample belongs to a study of blood T cell repertoires in COVID-19. Per germline, CDR1 MNHNS and CDR2 SASEGT. The CDR3 consists of 14 residues. Trimming cost V 2 bases and J 2 bases, with 9 bases left between them. As processed by the authors: Amplification from reference gene primers served as the basis for estimated nucleated cell counts. Sequencing was performed with immunoSEQ multiplex PCR; in TCRdb, only in-frame clones are kept and a portion is missing. That table furnishes V, J and clone size, whereas the DNA furnished D and trimming. In the table there are 120,000 or so clones, around 83% of which are singletons.

Sequenced material: peripheral blood. V usage is TRBV6-1 and J usage is TRBJ2-5; D is perhaps TRBD2 (6 bases). The source is a man aged 80 or over with active or convalescent COVID-19. CDR3 nucleotides: TGTGCCAGCAGTGAATTTGGGGGGCAAGAGACCCAGTACTTC. It translates to CASSEFGGQETQYF.